This TCR beta chain was captured by sequencing in a study of regulatory T cells in long-lasting Graves disease. Study details: To qualify as persistent, Graves' disease required over 5 years of antithyroid drugs with positive TSH receptor antibodies.

This clonotype was counted between two and nine times. The antigen is not known. Points from the study as a whole: TCR diversity was lower in persistent Graves' patients than in newly diagnosed ones. Persistent disease favored TRBV28, TRBJ1-2 and TRBJ2-5.

As for time point: persistent/refractory GD, antithyroid drugs over 5 years with positive TRAb. Isolated PBMC RNA provided the starting material for the TCR library. Libraries of TCR beta came from iRepertoire HTBI primers plus Arm-PCR of CDR3 regions. TCRdb reprocessed the multiplex PCR reads via MiXCR and lists one record per CDR3 protein. The repertoire holds roughly 400,000 distinct CDR3 sequences, 20% to 25% seen once, with more than 13% in the top ten. There are 15 residues in the CDR3. V gave up 6 bases and J gave up 5 bases; unmatched junction bases: 12. CDR1 is LGHDT, CDR2 YNNKEL, per germline (reference sequence).

This receptor was obtained from a female donor with Graves disease. The starting material was peripheral blood mononuclear cells (PBMCs), obtained when the disease was refractory, from a patient treated with antithyroid drugs. V and J are TRBV3-1 and TRBJ2-7, with 8 bases that match TRBD2. The CDR3 bases are TGTGCCAGCAGATCTTGCAAGCGGGAGTCAGACGAGCAGTACTTC. It yields the protein CASRSCKRESDEQYF.